These 14 T cell receptor beta chains share one sample of origin, sequenced in a study of blood T cell repertoires in COVID-19. Here immunoSEQ multiplex PCR was the method, and the copy in TCRdb shows in-frame clones only, minus some. This sample has 200,000 to 250,000 clones, with 82% found just once. Material: peripheral blood. Every receptor here comes from a woman older than 75 with active or convalescent COVID-19.

The gene calls are TRBV7-9 and TRBJ2-5; 9 nucleotides line up with TRBD1. Germline CDR1 and CDR2: SEHNR and FQNEAQ (reference sequence). This CDR3 is built from 14 residues. V gave up 2 bases and J gave up 3 bases; unmatched junction bases: 1. CDR3 DNA: TGTGCCAGCAGCTTATGGACAGGGGAAGAGACCCAGTACTTC. This codes for CASSLWTGEETQYF.

Remarks on this clone: At the DNA level, this CDR3 is encoded by other sequences in the same sample as well. The genes are TRBV19 and TRBJ2-1, with no clear D. The CDR3 is 13 residues long. V shed 3 bases and J shed 4 bases, with 7 bases lying between them. Germline loops: CDR1 LNHDA, CDR2 SQIVND (reference sequence). In nucleotides, the CDR3 is TGTGCCAGTAGTATCTCTACTTACAATGAGCAGTTCTTC. Protein product: CASSISTYNEQFF.

The rearrangement uses TRBV2 and TRBJ2-3; D gene uncertain. Trimming pared 7 bases from V and 5 bases from J, leaving 4 bases between. Germline CDR1 and CDR2: SNHLY and FYNNEI. This CDR3 spans 10 amino acids. In nucleotides, the CDR3 is TGTGCCAGCATGAGAGATACGCAGTATTTT. This codes for CASMRDTQYF.

The chain carries TRBV6-5 and TRBJ1-4; no clear D. The V gene lost 5 bases and the J gene lost 7 bases, with 11 bases spanning the gap. The germline gives CDR1 MNHEY, CDR2 SVGAGI. The CDR3 runs 13 residues. CDR3 nucleotides: TGTGCCAGCAGTCTAGGCTTGGGTGAAAAACTGTTTTTT. Its translation is CASSLGLGEKLFF.

This clone was counted between two and nine times. V usage is TRBV6-5 and J usage is TRBJ1-1; D is perhaps TRBD1 (5 bases). Germline loops: CDR1 MNHEY, CDR2 SVGAGI. V was trimmed by 2 bases and J by 1 base, leaving 8 bases between them. This CDR3 is 14 amino acids long. DNA for the CDR3: TGTGCCAGCAGTTACCAGCAGGGGAACACTGAAGCTTTCTTT. It is translated as CASSYQQGNTEAFF.

Worth noting for this clone: The sample holds other DNA sequences that translate to the same CDR3. This chain joins TRBV5-4 and TRBJ2-1; 8 nucleotides line up with TRBD2. After removal of 3 bases from V and 0 bases from J, the junction contained 2 bases not matched to a gene. CDR3 length: 15 residues. Germline V lookup: CDR1 SGHNT, CDR2 YYREEE (reference sequence). Here the CDR3 reads CASSSGGGSYNEQFF. CDR3 in DNA: TGTGCCAGCAGCTCCGGGGGGGGCTCCTACAATGAGCAGTTCTTC.

The chain links TRBV27 to TRBJ1-2, with D possibly being TRBD1 (6 bases). CDR1 is MNHEY and CDR2 is SMNVEV in the germline V gene (reference sequence). V was cut by 3 bases and J by 6 bases, with 11 bases left in between. CDR3 size: 13 residues. The CDR3 sequence: CASSFWQGNGYTF. The CDR3 nucleotides read TGTGCCAGCAGTTTCTGGCAGGGGAATGGCTACACCTTC.

This clone was seen a single time. The chain uses TRBV2 and TRBJ1-5; D is unclear. V was pared by 0 bases and J by 4 bases, with 7 bases between. The germline V gene encodes CDR1 SNHLY and CDR2 FYNNEI. The CDR3 has 14 residues. CDR3 sequence reads: CASSEAAQNQPQHF. The CDR3 DNA sequence: TGTGCCAGCAGTGAAGCGGCCCAGAATCAGCCCCAGCATTTT. The full variable domain, with the rest looked up from reference TRBV2 and TRBJ1-5, is EPEVTQTPSHQVTQMGQEVILRCVPISNHLYFYWYRQILGQKVEFLVSFYNNEISEKSEIFDDQFSVERPDGSNFTLKIRSTKLEDSAMYFCASSEAAQNQPQHFGDGTRLSIL.

This clone occurred once. The CDR3 DNA sequence: TGTGCCAGTAGTATAGCGGGAGCAGATACGCAGTATTTT. This gives the protein CASSIAGADTQYF. The V and J genes are TRBV19 and TRBJ2-3; a weak D match, TRBD2 (6 bases). The CDR3 covers 13 residues. The ends were cut back, 1 base at V and 4 bases at J, with 6 bases in the middle. Germline V gene sequence: CDR1 LNHDA, CDR2 SQIVND (reference sequence).

V is TRBV7-8 and J is TRBJ2-2; TRBD2 matches at 9 bases. V lost 5 bases to trimming and J lost 1 base; unmatched junction nucleotides: 11. The CDR3 is 18 residues long. CDR1 SGHVS and CDR2 FQNEAQ come from the germline V gene. CDR3 nucleotides: TGTGCCAGCAGCAGGTCACCGGGCGGGAGGGTGAACACCGGGGAGCTGTTTTTT. Protein sequence: CASSRSPGGRVNTGELFF. Supplemented by reference TRBV7-8 and TRBJ2-2, the full variable domain reads GAGVSQSPRYKVAKRGQDVALRCDPISGHVSLFWYQQALGQGPEFLTYFQNEAQLDKSGLPSDRFFAERPEGSVSTLKIQRTQQEDSAVYLCASSRSPGGRVNTGELFFGEGSRLTVL.

The chain carries TRBV9 and TRBJ2-7, with 7 bases fitting TRBD1. The V gene end was trimmed by 4 bases and the J gene end by 6 bases; junction bases not matched to a gene: 4. Germline CDR1 is SGDLS and CDR2 is YYNGEE. The CDR3 is made up of 12 amino acids. The CDR3 DNA sequence: TGTGCCAGCAGCACGTACAGGGGCGAGCAGTACTTC. Protein: CASSTYRGEQYF.

This clone was recorded once. The chain carries TRBV18 and TRBJ2-1; TRBD2 is a possible D gene (5 bases). With 2 bases removed from V and 2 bases from J, the gap between germline ends came to 10 bases. The germline CDR1 and CDR2 sequences are KGHSH and LQKENI. The CDR3 is 15 amino acids. The CDR3 region is CASSPGEGAYNEQFF. Written as DNA, the CDR3 is TGTGCCAGCTCACCAGGAGAGGGAGCCTACAATGAGCAGTTCTTC.

This chain uses TRBV18 with TRBJ2-1; 7 nucleotides agree with TRBD2. CDR3 length: 16 amino acids. V lost 5 bases and J lost 4; bases outside the gene matches: 11. The germline V gene encodes CDR1 KGHSH and CDR2 LQKENI. The CDR3 DNA reads TGTGCCAGCTCAACCCTACAGCGGGGTACTTACAATGAGCAGTTCTTC. It codes for CASSTLQRGTYNEQFF.

The rearrangement joins TRBV5-6 to TRBJ1-6; TRBD1 might be the D (5 bases). This CDR3 has 14 residues. The germline V and J ends were trimmed by 0 bases and 10 bases, with 11 bases remaining between them. The germline V gene encodes CDR1 SGHDT and CDR2 YYEEEE. The CDR3 nucleotides read TGTGCCAGCAGCTTGGGGCAGGGCTCCTCACCCCTCCACTTT. It codes for CASSLGQGSSPLHF.